This T cell receptor (beta chain) derives from a study of T-cell memory formation after mild COVID-19. cDNA libraries for TCR alpha and TCR beta, carrying sample barcodes and UMIs, came from 5'RACE with constant-segment primers. TCRdb ran MiXCR on the 5' RACE reads and lists one entry per CDR3 protein. The data hold 100,000 to 150,000 distinct CDR3 sequences, with approximately 6.2% observed a single time. Per germline, CDR1 SGHTA and CDR2 FQGTGA. This CDR3 is 13 amino acids long. V shed 5 bases, J shed 7 bases, and the junction held 7 bases outside the gene matches. The sequence came from an adult woman who had mild COVID-19 (a few samples of this study predate the infection). Cell type and time point are not known. The chain combines TRBV7-3 with TRBJ1-2; TRBD1 aligns across 7 bases. The sequencing input was PBMCs or a T cell subset sorted from them (not recorded which). CDR3 sequence (DNA): TGTGCCAGCAGCCTCGACAGGGACGGTGGCTACACCTTC. Protein sequence: CASSLDRDGGYTF.